This T cell receptor beta chain was sequenced for a study of T cells in Graves' hyperthyroidism and ophthalmopathy. Germline-derived CDR1 and CDR2 are SNHLY and FYNNEI. The CDR3 is 13 amino acids. V lost 11 bases to trimming and J lost 7 bases, with 15 bases between them. Participants, patients aged 18 to 65, had newly diagnosed hyperthyroidism with a duration under 2 months. Patients were excluded for uncontrolled infection, other autoimmune disease, pregnancy or lactation. This clonotype was picked up a small number of times. Its target is unknown. General study findings and limits: Before onset, ophthalmopathy was predicted by the model a median about six months earlier. The majority of expanded thyroid clonotypes above 0.001 also appeared in blood.

RNA transcripts served as the template for amplifying TCR beta CDR3 regions. HTBI primers drove first-round RT-PCR of the TCR CDR3. Each CDR3 protein gets one entry after TCRdb re-called the multiplex PCR reads with MiXCR. The sample yields hundreds of thousands of distinct CDR3 sequences, about 43% seen once. Sequenced input: peripheral blood or thyroid tissue (not recorded which). The chain is built from TRBV2 and TRBJ1-6, with D unclear. The TCR comes from a woman aged 18-29 years with Graves' hyperthyroidism. This chain's CDR3 is CAPSRAGNSPLHF. For the CDR3, the DNA is TGTGCCCCATCTCGTGCTGGGAATTCACCCCTCCACTTT.